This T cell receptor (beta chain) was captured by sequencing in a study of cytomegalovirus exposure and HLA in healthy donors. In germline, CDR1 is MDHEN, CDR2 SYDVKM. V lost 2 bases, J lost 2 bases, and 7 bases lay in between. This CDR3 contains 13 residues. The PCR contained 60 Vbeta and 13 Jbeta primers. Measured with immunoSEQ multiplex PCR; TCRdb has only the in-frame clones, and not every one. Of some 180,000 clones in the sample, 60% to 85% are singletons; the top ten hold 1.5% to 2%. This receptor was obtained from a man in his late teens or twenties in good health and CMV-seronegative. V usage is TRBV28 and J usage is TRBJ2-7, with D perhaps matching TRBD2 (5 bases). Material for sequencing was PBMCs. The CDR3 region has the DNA TGTGCCAGCAGTTTAGAGGGTACCTACGAGCAGTACTTC. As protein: CASSLEGTYEQYF. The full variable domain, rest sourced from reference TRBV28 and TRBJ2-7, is DVKVTQSSRYLVKRTGEKVFLECVQDMDHENMFWYRQDPGLGLRLIYFSYDVKMKEKGDIPEGYSVSREKKERFSLILESASTNQTSMYLCASSLEGTYEQYFGPGTRLTVT.